The 30 T cell receptor beta chains reported below all come from one sample, sequenced in a study of T cell responses to AZD1222 COVID-19 vaccine (dated by TCRdb to the early 2020s). The library was made by the immunoSEQ multiplex PCR assay. In its TCRdb copy, this immuneACCESS table keeps in-frame sequences only and misses some clones. Where compared with another copy, unresolved V genes explain less than half of these, and the others have no known cause. This sample is represented by fewer than 150,000 clones; 90% to 95% of them were singletons. Clones ranked in the top ten supply about 3% of the sample. In light of the paper, this sample's time point label describes: baseline before first vaccination. The source was peripheral blood, collected on day 0 of AZD1222 vaccination. These receptors originate from an adult in good health.

The chain combines TRBV9 with TRBJ2-5; TRBD2 might be the D (5 bases). This CDR3 spans 14 amino acids. The germline CDR1 and CDR2 sequences are SGDLS and YYNGEE. V was trimmed by 3 bases and J by 3 bases, leaving 12 bases between them. The CDR3 sequence: CASSEGFGEETQYF. The CDR3 DNA follows: TGTGCCAGCAGCGAGGGTTTCGGGGAAGAGACCCAGTACTTC.

The chain uses TRBV27 and TRBJ2-7, with TRBD1 identical over 8 bases. Germline assignment: CDR1 MNHEY and CDR2 SMNVEV (reference sequence). This CDR3 contains 14 residues. V trimming: 9 bases; J trimming: 2 bases; junction bases outside the gene matches: 9. The CDR3 DNA reads as TGTGCCAGTGGGACCGGGACAGGTACCTACGAGCAGTACTTC. This codes for CASGTGTGTYEQYF.

This rearrangement joins TRBV3-1 (or the pseudogene TRBV3-2) to TRBJ1-1; D unresolved. The V end was cut by 1 base, the J end by 8 bases, with 8 bases between. This CDR3 is built from 12 residues. Looked up from germline, CDR1 is LGHDT and CDR2 is YNNKEL (reference sequence). CDR3 residues: CASSQGMAEAFF. The CDR3 coding sequence is TGTGCCAGCAGCCAAGGAATGGCGGAAGCTTTCTTT.

This clone appeared a single time. The J gene is TRBJ2-7, the V gene TRBV6-5, with TRBD1 identical over 8 bases. This CDR3 has 14 amino acids. In germline, CDR1 is MNHEY, CDR2 SVGAGI. After removal of 6 bases from V and 3 bases from J, the junction contained 7 bases not matched to a gene. The CDR3 reads CASRAGTGFYEQYF. CDR3 nucleotides: TGTGCCAGCAGAGCCGGGACAGGATTCTACGAGCAGTACTTC.

The chain uses TRBV28 and TRBJ1-1, with a weak D call TRBD1 (6 bases). The germline gives CDR1 MDHEN, CDR2 SYDVKM. The CDR3 length is 11 residues. In DNA form, the CDR3 reads TGTCAAGGACAGTTGAACACTGAAGCTTTCTTT. Protein: CQGQLNTEAFF.

This sequence joins TRBV11-2 and TRBJ1-4; TRBD1 might be the D (6 bases). V lost 5 bases and J 7 bases, leaving 20 bases between the germline ends. The CDR3 spans 16 residues. Germline CDR1 SGHAT, CDR2 FQNNGV. The CDR3 sequence is CASSPLRGRQGEKLFF. CDR3 in DNA: TGTGCCAGCAGCCCTCTCCGGGGGCGGCAGGGTGAAAAACTGTTTTTT.

The chain employs TRBV15 and TRBJ2-5, with 7 bases matching TRBD1. The CDR3 spans 14 residues. Germline loops: CDR1 LNHNV, CDR2 YYDKDF (reference sequence). Losses at the gene ends were 0 bases for V and 7 bases for J; bases not matched to a gene: 5. The DNA of the CDR3 is TGTGCCACCAGCAGAGACCAGGGGGACGGGACCCAGTACTTC. It codes for CATSRDQGDGTQYF.

The rearrangement links TRBV28 to TRBJ1-3; D gene unclear. The germline V gene encodes CDR1 MDHEN and CDR2 SYDVKM. CDR3 size: 16 residues. Trimming removed 6 bases from V and 0 bases from J, with 15 bases in between. The DNA for the CDR3 is TGTGCCAGCAGCGTACAGCCCATGAGCTCTGGAAACACCATATATTTT. Amino acid sequence: CASSVQPMSSGNTIYF.

The chain carries TRBV6-6 and TRBJ2-4; tentative D call: TRBD1 (5 bases). The germline CDR1 and CDR2 sequences are MNHNY and SVGAGI (reference sequence). V was cut by 5 bases and J by 2 bases, with 10 bases left in between. The CDR3 runs to 14 residues. The CDR3 loop is CASSRAGTKNIQYF. As DNA, the CDR3 is TGTGCCAGCAGTAGGGCAGGGACCAAAAACATTCAGTACTTC.

In its sample, this clone was seen once. The rearrangement joins TRBV11-2 to TRBJ2-2; 8 positions match TRBD2. V was clipped by 1 base and J by 2 bases; unmatched bases: 3. Germline CDR1 reads SGHAT; CDR2 reads FQNNGV. The CDR3 loop spans 16 amino acids. This CDR3 reads CASSLVLAANTGELFF. CDR3 bases: TGTGCCAGCAGCTTAGTACTAGCGGCAAACACCGGGGAGCTGTTTTTT.

The V and J genes are TRBV5-1 and TRBJ1-3, with 9 positions matching TRBD1. In germline, CDR1 is SGHRS, CDR2 YFSETQ. With V trimmed by 1 base and J by 1 base, 3 bases remained unmatched. This CDR3 spans 16 amino acids. CDR3 sequence (DNA): TGCGCCAGCAGCTTGTCCGGGACAGGGTCTGGAAACACCATATATTTT. Protein: CASSLSGTGSGNTIYF.

The chain couples TRBV4-2 to TRBJ1-3, with 9 bases matching TRBD1. With V trimmed by 0 bases and J by 4 bases, 4 bases remained unmatched. CDR1 and CDR2 (germline): LGHNA, YNFKEQ. The CDR3 has 16 amino acids. The chain's CDR3 is CASSQDATGGGNTIYF. For the CDR3, the DNA is TGTGCCAGCAGCCAAGATGCGACAGGGGGAGGAAACACCATATATTTT.

This chain uses TRBV2 with TRBJ1-4; TRBD1 might be the D (6 bases). Trimming took 6 bases from V and 4 from J, leaving 15 bases between them. The CDR3 has 15 residues. Germline-derived CDR1 and CDR2 are SNHLY and FYNNEI. CDR3 sequence: CASRSTGQSNEKLFF. The CDR3 nucleotides are TGTGCCAGCAGATCGACCGGACAGAGTAATGAAAAACTGTTTTTT.

The chain has TRBV29-1 and TRBJ1-1, with D perhaps TRBD1 (5 bases). V lost 4 bases to trimming and J lost 1 base, with 10 bases between them. Germline values: CDR1 SQVTM, CDR2 ANQGSEA. CDR3 size: 13 residues. For the CDR3, the DNA is TGCAGCGTTGGACAGCAGGGGAACACTGAAGCTTTCTTT. Translating it yields CSVGQQGNTEAFF.

The chain recombines TRBV5-5 with TRBJ2-3; 11 nucleotides line up with TRBD2. This CDR3 is built from 17 residues. Looked up from germline, CDR1 is SGHKS and CDR2 is YYEKEE (reference sequence). The V gene end was trimmed by 0 bases and the J gene end by 0 bases; junction bases not matched to a gene: 3. The chain's CDR3 is CASSLAPSGRSTDTQYF. DNA of the CDR3: TGTGCCAGCAGCTTGGCCCCTAGCGGGAGGAGCACAGATACGCAGTATTTT.

V usage is TRBV5-1 and J usage is TRBJ1-3; D perhaps matches TRBD1 (6 bases). CDR3 length: 12 amino acids. Trimming took off 6 bases at V and 4 bases at J, with 8 bases between the two ends. CDR1 and CDR2 from the germline V gene are SGHRS and YFSETQ. The chain's CDR3 is CASTGDGNTIYF. The CDR3 nucleotides read TGCGCCAGCACAGGGGACGGAAACACCATATATTTT.

The V call is TRBV10-3, the J call TRBJ2-7; the D gene could be TRBD1 or TRBD2 (5 bases each). Trimming removed 7 bases at V and 4 bases at J, with 17 bases between. CDR3 length equals 14 residues. Germline assignment: CDR1 ENHRY and CDR2 SYGVKD. CDR3 residues: CAITTGTVGYEQYF. The CDR3 nucleotides are TGTGCCATCACCACCGGGACGGTGGGGTACGAGCAGTACTTC.

V and J are TRBV16 and TRBJ2-7; TRBD1 might be the D (6 bases). V gave up 5 bases and J gave up 2 bases, with 19 bases separating them. The CDR3 runs 16 residues. CDR1 and CDR2 from the germline V gene are KGHSY and FQNENV. In nucleotides, the CDR3 is TGTGCCAGCAGCTCCACGGGACACTTAAAGGCCTACGAGCAGTACTTC. It yields the protein CASSSTGHLKAYEQYF.

This chain links TRBV11-1 with TRBJ1-3; weak D call: TRBD1 (5 bases). Germline-derived CDR1 and CDR2 are SGHAT and FQDESV (reference sequence). The CDR3 is made up of 15 amino acids. V shed 7 bases and J shed 5 bases, with 18 bases lying between them. CDR3 protein: CASTSSGRGRNTIYF. The DNA of the CDR3 is TGTGCCAGCACCTCCTCCGGAAGGGGCAGAAACACCATATATTTT.

In this sample, this clone turned up once. This sequence joins TRBV10-3 and TRBJ2-7; D gene ambiguous. The CDR3 loop spans 12 amino acids. Germline values: CDR1 ENHRY, CDR2 SYGVKD. Trimming removed 6 bases at V and 0 bases at J, with 6 bases between. In DNA form, the CDR3 reads TGTGCCATCAGCGAGGCCTCCTACGAGCAGTACTTC. Its translation: CAISEASYEQYF.

V usage is TRBV2 and J usage is TRBJ1-2; perhaps TRBD1 as D (5 bases). Trimming took 1 base from V and 4 from J, leaving 10 bases between them. This CDR3 spans 14 amino acids. Per the germline V gene, CDR1 is SNHLY and CDR2 is FYNNEI. DNA for the CDR3: TGTGCCAGCAGTGAAGGGTTGGGGCTCTATGGCTACACCTTC. It yields the protein CASSEGLGLYGYTF.

The chain employs TRBV28 and TRBJ2-7, with D possibly TRBD2 on 6 matching bases. The CDR3 covers 11 residues. V gave up 6 bases and J gave up 6 bases, with 9 bases separating them. Germline values: CDR1 MDHEN, CDR2 SYDVKM. CDR3 region: CASSWGLEQYF. The CDR3 nucleotides read TGTGCCAGCAGCTGGGGACTCGAGCAGTACTTC. The full variable domain, completed using reference TRBV28 and TRBJ2-7, is DVKVTQSSRYLVKRTGEKVFLECVQDMDHENMFWYRQDPGLGLRLIYFSYDVKMKEKGDIPEGYSVSREKKERFSLILESASTNQTSMYLCASSWGLEQYFGPGTRLTVT.

The table lists this clone with a count of one. The V gene is TRBV27, the J gene TRBJ2-1, with 10 bases fitting TRBD1. Germline V gene data show CDR1 as MNHEY and CDR2 as SMNVEV (reference sequence). There are 15 residues in the CDR3. V gave up 4 bases and J gave up 3 bases; unmatched junction bases: 3. The CDR3 loop reads CASSSGQGVYNEQFF. CDR3 sequence (DNA): TGTGCCAGCAGTTCAGGACAGGGGGTCTACAATGAGCAGTTCTTC.

The rearrangement joins TRBV3-1 (or the pseudogene TRBV3-2) to TRBJ2-7, with D perhaps TRBD1 (6 bases). In germline, CDR1 is LGHDT, CDR2 YNNKEL (reference sequence). The CDR3 totals 13 residues. V lost 6 bases and J lost 8, with 17 bases in between. As DNA, the CDR3 is TGTGCCAGCAGACGATTTGGACAGCCCCAGCAGTACTTC. Its protein product is CASRRFGQPQQYF.

DNA for the CDR3: TGTGCCAGCAGTCCCCCTAGGGGCACAGGAGGGAACATTCAGTACTTC. Protein sequence: CASSPPRGTGGNIQYF. J is TRBJ2-4 and V is TRBV6-2 or TRBV6-3; possible D gene TRBD2, 6 bases. The CDR3 sequence is 16 residues long. The V end lost 5 bases, the J end lost 7 bases, and 21 bases lay between the germline ends. Looked up from germline, CDR1 is MNHEY and CDR2 is SVGEGT.

The rearrangement links TRBV28 to TRBJ2-3, with D perhaps TRBD2 (6 bases). Germline V CDR1 and CDR2: MDHEN, SYDVKM. V was shortened by 10 bases and J by 5 bases, with 19 bases between the two germline ends. The CDR3 runs 14 residues. The CDR3 DNA sequence: TGTGCCACCTCCTCGGGAGTTTTACGAGATACGCAGTATTTT. Amino acid sequence: CATSSGVLRDTQYF.

The V and J genes are TRBV27 and TRBJ2-7; perhaps D is TRBD1 or TRBD2 (5 bases each). Germline V gives CDR1 MNHEY, CDR2 SMNVEV (reference sequence). V dropped 5 bases and J dropped 0 bases, with 20 bases sitting between them. CDR3 length equals 17 residues. CDR3 sequence: CASSPPLRAGSSYEQYF. The CDR3 region has the DNA TGTGCCAGCAGTCCCCCGCTAAGGGCAGGGAGCTCCTACGAGCAGTACTTC.

The chain joins TRBV7-2 to TRBJ2-5, with D unresolved. This CDR3 is built from 13 residues. Germline values: CDR1 SGHTA, CDR2 FQGNSA. V lost 1 base to trimming and J lost 5 bases, with 8 bases between them. The CDR3 DNA follows: TGTGCCAGCAGCTTAGTGGGTCGGGAGACCCAGTACTTC. This translates into CASSLVGRETQYF.

The rearrangement links TRBV6-5 to TRBJ2-3; a possible D gene is TRBD1 (5 bases). V dropped 6 bases and J dropped 0 bases, with 10 bases sitting between them. CDR1 is MNHEY and CDR2 is SVGAGI in the germline V gene. The CDR3 contains 14 residues. The CDR3, as DNA: TGTGCCAGCAGCCCAGGGTGGAGCACAGATACGCAGTATTTT. As protein: CASSPGWSTDTQYF.

The J gene is TRBJ1-3, the V gene TRBV28; D may be TRBD1 (5 bases). V dropped 4 bases and J dropped 0 bases, with 10 bases sitting between them. CDR1 and CDR2 from the germline V gene are MDHEN and SYDVKM. The CDR3 consists of 15 residues. CDR3 sequence (DNA): TGTGCCAGCAGTTCGCCAGGGAGCTCTGGAAACACCATATATTTT. As protein: CASSSPGSSGNTIYF.